Listed below are T cell receptor beta chains from one sample, sequenced in a study of T cells after yellow fever vaccination. TCRdb re-analysed the 5' RACE reads in MiXCR, keeping a single row per CDR3 protein. The data hold approximately 580,000 distinct CDR3 sequences, with roughly a sixth observed a single time. Sequenced here: PBMCs, sampled 5 days after the first yellow fever vaccination. Receptor source: a man aged 18 to 29 who received the YFV17D yellow fever vaccine. The CDR3 runs from the conserved cysteine through the conserved F or W. Each record gives: CDR3 DNA, CDR3 protein, J gene, clone size, D gene, V gene. The D gene is left open where the match is weak. Clone sizes are given selectively: once, few, many, or a class where the clone is expanded.

TGTGCCAGCAGTTACGGGCTCAGCACAGATACGCAGTATTTT | CASSYGLSTDTQYF | TRBJ2-3 | . | . | TRBV6-5
TGCAGTGCTTCAGGGGGGGCATCGGAGACCCAGTACTTC | CSASGGASETQYF | TRBJ2-5 | . | . | TRBV20-1
TGTGCCACCAGTGATTTGCGTCCCCACTACGAGCAGTACTTC | CATSDLRPHYEQYF | TRBJ2-7 | few | . | TRBV24-1
TGTGCCTGGAGTGGGCTAGCGGGGGGCGACTACAATGAGCAGTTCTTC | CAWSGLAGGDYNEQFF | TRBJ2-1 | . | TRBD2 | TRBV30
TGTGCCAGCAGCCGCGGAAGTATCACAGATACGCAGTATTTT | CASSRGSITDTQYF | TRBJ2-3 | few | . | TRBV11-2
TGTGCCAGCAGTCCTGGGGGGCTCAGCTCCTACAATGAGCAGTTCTTC | CASSPGGLSSYNEQFF | TRBJ2-1 | many | . | TRBV12-3/TRBV12-4
TGTGCCAGTAGTATTTGGGGGGAGGGCAATCAGCCCCAGCATTTT | CASSIWGEGNQPQHF | TRBJ1-5 | . | . | TRBV19
TGTGCCAGCAGTGTATGGGGGGACACCGGGGAGCTGTTTTTT | CASSVWGDTGELFF | TRBJ2-2 | few | . | TRBV2
TGCGCCAGCAGCGCGACCGGGACAGGAAACTATGGCTACACCTTC | CASSATGTGNYGYTF | TRBJ1-2 | few | TRBD1 | TRBV5-1
TGTGCCAGCTCACCTCTAGACACGTTCATCTTT | CASSPLDTFIF | TRBJ1-1 | . | . | TRBV18
TGCGCCAGCAGCCAAGATATCACCAATCAGCCCCAGCATTTT | CASSQDITNQPQHF | TRBJ1-5 | . | . | TRBV4-3
TGTGCCAGCAGTGAAGGTAGCCGCCGACTGTTTTTT | CASSEGSRRLFF | TRBJ1-4 | few | . | TRBV6-1
TGTGCCAGCGTTGACAGGGGGGGCACTGAAGCTTTCTTT | CASVDRGGTEAFF | TRBJ1-1 | . | TRBD1 | TRBV2
TGTGCCAGCAGTTTCCTGCTACAGGGCGGGGAGCTGTTTTTT | CASSFLLQGGELFF | TRBJ2-2 | few | . | TRBV12-3/TRBV12-4
TGTGCCAGCAGTCAATTGACAGGGCCCACTGAAGCTTTCTTT | CASSQLTGPTEAFF | TRBJ1-1 | . | TRBD1 | TRBV6-1
TGTGCCAGCAGCGTAGTTCCTGGGGGGGGCACTGAAGCTTTCTTT | CASSVVPGGGTEAFF | TRBJ1-1 | few | . | TRBV9
TGTGCCAGCAGCCCCCCGAGTCTAGTCAAAAACATTCAGTACTTC | CASSPPSLVKNIQYF | TRBJ2-4 | few | . | TRBV7-9
TGTGCCAGCAGCTTGGAACTATACCAGCCCCAGCATTTT | CASSLELYQPQHF | TRBJ1-5 | . | . | TRBV5-8
TGTGCCAGCAAATCGAGTCGACAGGGCTTTTCCATATATTTT | CASKSSRQGFSIYF | TRBJ1-3 | few | TRBD1 | TRBV6-1
TGTGCCAGCACTACAGGGACAACCGGGGAGCTGTTTTTT | CASTTGTTGELFF | TRBJ2-2 | few | . | TRBV6-6
TGCAGTGCCAAACCCGGCGGACCGAAGACTGAAGCTTTCTTT | CSAKPGGPKTEAFF | TRBJ1-1 | few | . | TRBV20-1
TGCAGTGCTCCCAATGGGGTAACAGATACGCAGCATTTT | CSAPNGVTDTQHF | TRBJ1-5 | . | . | TRBV20-1
TGCAGTGCTCCTACCTCCGGCACAGAGGGTTCACCCCTCCACTTT | CSAPTSGTEGSPLHF | TRBJ1-6 | . | . | TRBV20-1
TGTGCCAGCAGCTTAAGCAGGGGTGAGCAGTTCTTC | CASSLSRGEQFF | TRBJ2-1 | many | . | TRBV5-6
TGCAGTGTTGGGGAGTCGAGGTACCAAGAGACCCAGTACTTC | CSVGESRYQETQYF | TRBJ2-5 | . | . | TRBV20-1
TGTGCCAGCGGTTACAGGGCCCCCGATGGCTACACCTTC | CASGYRAPDGYTF | TRBJ1-2 | few | . | TRBV12-3/TRBV12-4
TGTGCCAGCAAGAGGACCGAGTCCCAAGAGACCCAGTACTTC | CASKRTESQETQYF | TRBJ2-5 | many | . | TRBV12-3/TRBV12-4
TGCAGTGCTAGAGGAGGGGGCAGGACCCAGTACTTC | CSARGGGRTQYF | TRBJ2-5 | . | TRBD1 | TRBV20-1
TGTGCCACCAGTGATAGTACTGCTAGCTCCTACAATGAGCAGTTCTTC | CATSDSTASSYNEQFF | TRBJ2-1 | few | . | TRBV24-1
TGTGCCTGGAGGGGGGGACAGGGGTTCTACGAGCAGTACTTC | CAWRGGQGFYEQYF | TRBJ2-7 | . | TRBD1 | TRBV30
TGTGCCAGCAGTTTGATGTACCAAACGAACACTGAAGCTTTCTTT | CASSLMYQTNTEAFF | TRBJ1-1 | . | . | TRBV12-3/TRBV12-4
TGCAGTGCTCGGCGACTATCCTACGAGCAGTACTTC | CSARRLSYEQYF | TRBJ2-7 | . | . | TRBV20-1
TGTGCGACCGGGCCGGAAGAGACCCAGTACTTC | CATGPEETQYF | TRBJ2-5 | few | . | TRBV2
TGTGCCATCAGAAAGAGTGGGGGGGGTTACAATGAGCAGTTCTTC | CAIRKSGGGYNEQFF | TRBJ2-1 | few | TRBD2 | TRBV10-3
TGTGCCAGCAGCTCATCGGCTGAAAAACTGTTTTTT | CASSSSAEKLFF | TRBJ1-4 | many | . | TRBV7-2
TGTGCCAGCAGCCAAGGTCCCTTCGCTGAGACCCAGTACTTC | CASSQGPFAETQYF | TRBJ2-5 | few | . | TRBV3-1
TGTGCCAGCAGTTTAGTGGTCTCGGGCCGCGAGCAGTACTTC | CASSLVVSGREQYF | TRBJ2-7 | few | . | TRBV12-3/TRBV12-4
TGCGCCAGCAGCTCAGGACAGGGGGTGGGCACTGAAGCTTTCTTT | CASSSGQGVGTEAFF | TRBJ1-1 | . | TRBD1 | TRBV5-1
TGTGCCAGCAGCCTAGCGGGCTACGCTTCGAATGAGCAGTTCTTC | CASSLAGYASNEQFF | TRBJ2-1 | few | TRBD2 | TRBV6-1
TGTGCCAGCAGCTTGGCTAGCCATACCACCTACAATGAGCAGTTCTTC | CASSLASHTTYNEQFF | TRBJ2-1 | many | . | TRBV5-5
TGTGCCAGCAGTTTTCAACAGGGGTACAATGAGCAGTTCTTC | CASSFQQGYNEQFF | TRBJ2-1 | . | TRBD1 | TRBV6-5
TGCGCCAGCAGCTCGGGACTGGACTATGGCTACACCTTC | CASSSGLDYGYTF | TRBJ1-2 | few | . | TRBV5-1
TGCGCCAGCAGCTTGGCCAGCAGGAGCTACGAGCAGTACTTC | CASSLASRSYEQYF | TRBJ2-7 | . | . | TRBV5-1
TGCAGTGCTAGGTTTTCCGGGGATCCCGGGGAGCTGTTTTTT | CSARFSGDPGELFF | TRBJ2-2 | . | . | TRBV20-1
TGTGCCAGCAGATGGGGCGGACAAGATAATTCACCCCTCCACTTT | CASRWGGQDNSPLHF | TRBJ1-6 | few | . | TRBV7-2
TGCAGTGCTATAGAGACGAACACTGAAGCTTTCTTT | CSAIETNTEAFF | TRBJ1-1 | many | . | TRBV20-1
TGCAGTGCTAGAAGGTCTGTAGGTCTAGGAGAGACCCAGTACTTC | CSARRSVGLGETQYF | TRBJ2-5 | many | . | TRBV20-1
TGCAGTGCTAGATCGTCGGGGGCCGGAATGGGAAAACTGTTTTTT | CSARSSGAGMGKLFF | TRBJ1-4 | few | . | TRBV20-1
TGTGCCAGCAGCCGCTCCGGGGTCCGAGAGACCCAGTACTTC | CASSRSGVRETQYF | TRBJ2-5 | few | . | TRBV12-3/TRBV12-4
TGCGCCAGCAGCCAAGATGGAGGAGGGATCACTGAAGCTTTCTTT | CASSQDGGGITEAFF | TRBJ1-1 | . | . | TRBV4-1
TGTGCCAGCTCACCACCGCAGGGTGGCACCTACAATGAGCAGTTCTTC | CASSPPQGGTYNEQFF | TRBJ2-1 | . | . | TRBV18
TGTGCCAGCAGCTTGGAAAGAAATACAGATACGAAGTATTTT | CASSLERNTDTKYF | TRBJ2-3 | . | . | TRBV5-6
TGCGCCAGCAGCCAAGACGTCGGAGACCAAGAGACCCAGTACTTC | CASSQDVGDQETQYF | TRBJ2-5 | . | . | TRBV4-3
TGTGCCAGCTCAGAAGGCACGTCCCTACGCACCTCTGGGGCCAACGTCCTGACTTTC | CASSEGTSLRTSGANVLTF | TRBJ2-6 | once | . | TRBV18